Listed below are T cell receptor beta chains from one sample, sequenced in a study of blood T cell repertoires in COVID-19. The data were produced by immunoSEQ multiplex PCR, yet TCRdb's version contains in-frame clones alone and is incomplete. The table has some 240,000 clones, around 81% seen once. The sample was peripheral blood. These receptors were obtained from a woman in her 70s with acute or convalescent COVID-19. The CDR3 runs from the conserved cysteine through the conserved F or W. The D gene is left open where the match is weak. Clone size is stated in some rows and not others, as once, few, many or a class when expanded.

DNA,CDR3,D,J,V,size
TGTGCCAGCAGCTTAAGGAGAGGATCCTACGAGCAGTACTTC,CASSLRRGSYEQYF,NA,TRBJ2-7,TRBV5-6,once
TGCGCCAGCAGCACCGGACAGGGGATGAACACTGAAGCTTTCTTT,CASSTGQGMNTEAFF,TRBD1,TRBJ1-1,TRBV5-1,NA
TGCGCCAGCAGCCTTGACATTCAGGCGGGGCTAAATGAGCAGTTCTTC,CASSLDIQAGLNEQFF,NA,TRBJ2-1,TRBV5-1,NA
TGTGCCAGCAGGCGACTAGTTTTTGGGGAGCAGTTCTTC,CASRRLVFGEQFF,NA,TRBJ2-1,TRBV5-8,NA
TGTGCCACCCGACAGGGGACAAGACAGCCCCAGCATTTT,CATRQGTRQPQHF,TRBD1,TRBJ1-5,TRBV15,NA
TGCGCCAGCAGCCCCCGCTCTAGCGGGGGGGACTGGGCTGGGGCCAACGTCCTGACTTTC,CASSPRSSGGDWAGANVLTF,TRBD2,TRBJ2-6,TRBV5-1,NA
TGCGCCAGCAGCTTACAAGGGGGCGGGACAGATACGCAGTATTTT,CASSLQGGGTDTQYF,TRBD1,TRBJ2-3,TRBV5-1,few
TGTGCCACCAGTGATGACAGCGGGGGGCAGCGGGAGACCCAGTACTTC,CATSDDSGGQRETQYF,TRBD2,TRBJ2-5,TRBV24-1,NA
TGCGCCAGCAGCCAGACCGGACTAGCGGGGGACACCGGGGAGCTGTTTTTT,CASSQTGLAGDTGELFF,TRBD2,TRBJ2-2,TRBV4-3,NA
TGTGCTAGTGGTTACATGAGGACTGGGGCCAACGTCCTGACTTTC,CASGYMRTGANVLTF,NA,TRBJ2-6,TRBV12-5,NA
TGTGCCAGCAGCCTGGACAGCTCCTACGAGCAGTACTTC,CASSLDSSYEQYF,NA,TRBJ2-7,TRBV12-3/TRBV12-4,NA
TGTGCCAGCACCTCTATCCGGGACAGGGTAGGAACTAATGAAAAACTGTTTTTT,CASTSIRDRVGTNEKLFF,TRBD1,TRBJ1-4,TRBV5-6,NA
TGTGCCAGCAGCGTATTTAGTGCCCAAGAGACCCAGTACTTC,CASSVFSAQETQYF,NA,TRBJ2-5,TRBV9,NA
TGTGCCAGCTCACCAAGTAGCTCTGGAAACACCATATATTTT,CASSPSSSGNTIYF,NA,TRBJ1-3,TRBV18,NA
TGCGCCAGCAGCCCCGGGACAGGGAACACTGAAGCTTTCTTT,CASSPGTGNTEAFF,TRBD1,TRBJ1-1,TRBV5-1,NA
TGTGCCAGCAGTGACCAATACGTTAGCTCCTACGAGCAGTACTTC,CASSDQYVSSYEQYF,NA,TRBJ2-7,TRBV2,NA
TGCGCCAGCAGCCAAGTGAGGCAGGGCACCGGGGAGCTGTTTTTT,CASSQVRQGTGELFF,NA,TRBJ2-2,TRBV4-3,NA
TGTGCCAGCAGCTTAGCTGCGGGAAGCACAGATACGCAGTATTTT,CASSLAAGSTDTQYF,NA,TRBJ2-3,TRBV7-2,NA
TGTGCCAGCAGCAAAACTCAAGAGACCCAGTACTTC,CASSKTQETQYF,NA,TRBJ2-5,TRBV21-1,NA
TGTGCCAGCAGCCTGAGGCTAGCGGACTACAATGAGCAGTTCTTC,CASSLRLADYNEQFF,TRBD2,TRBJ2-1,TRBV11-2,NA